This entry lists 17 T cell receptor beta chains sequenced from one sample in a study of OX40 agonist ivuxolimab in advanced cancers. Profiled with immunoSEQ multiplex PCR; TCRdb holds only in-frame clones, not every one. The sample records about 110,000 clones, about 91% being singletons. The sequenced sample was CD4+ or CD8+ T cells sorted from blood, obtained in a trial of the OX40 agonist ivuxolimab. These receptors were collected from an adult with an advanced solid tumor such as melanoma, head and neck, liver or kidney cancer.

This clone appeared a few times. The rearrangement uses TRBV7-9 and TRBJ1-2; D call uncertain. The CDR3 totals 14 residues. V was clipped by 1 base and J by 0 bases, with 6 bases between them. Per the germline V gene, CDR1 is SEHNR and CDR2 is FQNEAQ (reference sequence). The DNA for the CDR3 is TGTGCCAGCAGCTTAGTTCCTTCTAACTATGGCTACACCTTC. Amino acids: CASSLVPSNYGYTF.

The count of this clone is one. The CDR3 spells CASSLDRQNTEAFF. Written as DNA, the CDR3 is TGCGCCAGCAGCTTGGACAGACAGAACACTGAAGCTTTCTTT. The chain couples TRBV5-1 to TRBJ1-1; D gene unclear. This CDR3 has 14 amino acids. Germline CDR1 and CDR2: SGHRS and YFSETQ. Between the trimmed V and J ends, which lost 0 bases and 1 base, there was a span of 7 bases.

The chain links TRBV5-1 to TRBJ1-2; 11 nucleotides agree with TRBD1. Trimming cost V 3 bases and J 8 bases; bases outside gene matches: 9. Germline CDR1 and CDR2: SGHRS and YFSETQ. The CDR3 covers 15 residues. This CDR3 is CASSSDGQGAPGYTF. CDR3 nucleotide sequence: TGCGCCAGCAGCTCGGATGGACAGGGGGCGCCCGGCTACACCTTC.

In nucleotides, the CDR3 is TGCGCCAGCAGCCCCGACAGGGAAGATTCACCCCTCCACTTT. Amino acids: CASSPDREDSPLHF. This rearrangement joins TRBV5-1 to TRBJ1-6; 7 nucleotides align to TRBD1. CDR3 length equals 14 residues. After removal of 4 bases from V and 8 bases from J, the junction contained 6 bases not matched to a gene. The germline V gene has CDR1 SGHRS and CDR2 YFSETQ.

The V gene is TRBV19, the J gene TRBJ2-2, with D possibly matching TRBD1 (5 bases). V was trimmed by 6 bases and J by 2 bases, leaving 7 bases between them. Germline assignment: CDR1 LNHDA and CDR2 SQIVND (reference sequence). The CDR3 loop spans 13 amino acids. The CDR3 DNA sequence: TGTGCCAGTAGGACAGACAACACCGGGGAGCTGTTTTTT. It codes for CASRTDNTGELFF. The variable domain in full, with the rest retrieved from reference TRBV19 and TRBJ2-2, is DGGITQSPKYLFRKEGQNVTLSCEQNLNHDAMYWYRQDPGQGLRLIYYSQIVNDFQKGDIAEGYSVSREKKESFPLTVTSAQKNPTAFYLCASRTDNTGELFFGEGSRLTVL.

The rearrangement links TRBV7-8 to TRBJ1-6; the match to TRBD1 covers 9 bases. V lost 1 base and J lost 7; bases outside the gene matches: 11. Germline values: CDR1 SGHVS, CDR2 FQNEAQ. The CDR3 sequence is 18 residues long. The chain's CDR3 is CASSLVTGGSFNNSPLHF. DNA of the CDR3: TGTGCCAGCAGCTTAGTGACAGGGGGTTCCTTCAACAATTCACCCCTCCACTTT.

The V and J genes are TRBV5-4 and TRBJ2-5, with a possible D match to TRBD1 (6 bases). Trimming took off 4 bases at V and 0 bases at J, with 16 bases between the two ends. Germline loops: CDR1 SGHNT, CDR2 YYREEE (reference sequence). The CDR3 contains 16 residues. CDR3 in DNA: TGTGCCAGCAGCCCGGGATTTCGGGACAACCAAGAGACCCAGTACTTC. Translated, it gives CASSPGFRDNQETQYF.

The chain couples TRBV14 to TRBJ2-7; 11 bases agree with TRBD2. There are 15 residues in the CDR3. V was pared by 7 bases and J by 4 bases, with 9 bases of the junction left unmatched. Germline loops: CDR1 SGHDN, CDR2 FVKESK. In DNA, the CDR3 is TGTGCCAGCAAAGGGACTAGCGGCGCGGGGTACGAGCAGTACTTC. It codes for CASKGTSGAGYEQYF.

The chain employs TRBV7-8 and TRBJ2-5; either TRBD1 or TRBD2 may fit D (6 bases each). V dropped 4 bases and J dropped 5 bases, with 14 bases sitting between them. The CDR3 sequence is 14 residues long. Germline lookup yields CDR1 SGHVS and CDR2 FQNEAQ. CDR3 in amino acids: CASSSTRGRETQYF. In DNA form, the CDR3 reads TGTGCCAGCAGCTCAACTCGGGGGCGCGAGACCCAGTACTTC.

The chain links TRBV9 to TRBJ2-3, with TRBD2 matching 12 bases. This CDR3 spans 16 amino acids. Germline values: CDR1 SGDLS, CDR2 YYNGEE. V shed 4 bases and J 6 bases; nucleotides not matched to a gene: 9. This CDR3 reads CASSPRLAGASDTQYF. The CDR3 bases are TGTGCCAGCAGCCCCAGACTAGCGGGAGCGTCTGATACGCAGTATTTT.

The chain carries TRBV5-1 and TRBJ2-7; D is possibly TRBD1 (5 bases). CDR1 is SGHRS and CDR2 is YFSETQ in the germline V gene. The CDR3 is 14 amino acids. Deletions cut 3 bases from V and 0 bases from J, with 10 bases between. The CDR3 loop is CASSSSTASYEQYF. In nucleotides, the CDR3 is TGCGCCAGCAGCTCTTCGACAGCCTCCTACGAGCAGTACTTC.

This clone was detected only once. This chain uses TRBV14 with TRBJ1-2; 7 nucleotides align to TRBD1. The V gene end was trimmed by 2 bases and the J gene end by 6 bases; junction bases not matched to a gene: 3. CDR1 SGHDN and CDR2 FVKESK come from the germline V gene. The CDR3 has 13 residues. Here the CDR3 DNA reads TGTGCCAGCAGCCAATTTCAGGGGGATGGCTACACCTTC. As protein: CASSQFQGDGYTF. Looking up the rest from reference TRBV14 and TRBJ1-2 gives the full variable domain: EAGVTQFPSHSVIEKGQTVTLRCDPISGHDNLYWYRRVMGKEIKFLLHFVKESKQDESGMPNNRFLAERTGGTYSTLKVQPAELEDSGVYFCASSQFQGDGYTFGSGTRLTVV.

This sequence joins TRBV19 and TRBJ1-2, with D maybe TRBD1 (5 bases). The CDR3 consists of 14 residues. CDR1 LNHDA and CDR2 SQIVND come from the germline V gene (reference sequence). V dropped 7 bases and J dropped 2 bases, with 14 bases sitting between them. CDR3 amino acids: CASIEGAPNYGYTF. CDR3 in DNA: TGTGCCAGTATAGAAGGGGCTCCGAACTATGGCTACACCTTC.

This clone was counted between two and nine times. The V and J genes are TRBV19 and TRBJ1-2; D possibly corresponds to TRBD1 (5 bases). The CDR3 is 13 amino acids. Trimming removed 6 bases from V and 6 bases from J, with 14 bases in between. CDR1 is LNHDA, CDR2 SQIVND, per germline (reference sequence). CDR3 residues: CASRERGVDGYTF. CDR3 bases: TGTGCCAGTAGGGAGAGAGGGGTTGATGGCTACACCTTC.

The chain combines TRBV6-5 with TRBJ1-2; the D is unclear. CDR3 size: 13 residues. V shed 0 bases and J shed 8 bases, with 10 bases lying between them. The germline CDR1 and CDR2 sequences are MNHEY and SVGAGI. The CDR3 is CASSYSRSTGYTF. The DNA for the CDR3 is TGTGCCAGCAGTTACTCGAGGTCGACCGGCTACACCTTC.

This clone turned up a few times. This CDR3 is CASRGIFASGNTIYF. The DNA for the CDR3 is TGTGCCAGCCGAGGGATATTCGCCTCTGGAAACACCATATATTTT. The V gene is TRBV19, the J gene TRBJ1-3; the D is unclear. V shed 9 bases and J shed 0 bases, with 15 bases lying between them. The CDR3 consists of 15 residues. Germline CDR1 is LNHDA and CDR2 is SQIVND (reference sequence).

This clone has just one count. This sequence joins TRBV19 and TRBJ2-2, with 9 bases aligning to TRBD1. Germline trimming cut 7 bases from V and 6 bases from J; bases unmatched to any gene: 9. The CDR3 is made up of 15 amino acids. CDR1 LNHDA and CDR2 SQIVND come from the germline V gene (reference sequence). CDR3 protein: CASTPGQGVAGELFF. The CDR3 bases are TGTGCCAGTACGCCGGGACAGGGCGTCGCCGGGGAGCTGTTTTTT. The variable domain in full, completed from reference TRBV19 and TRBJ2-2, reads DGGITQSPKYLFRKEGQNVTLSCEQNLNHDAMYWYRQDPGQGLRLIYYSQIVNDFQKGDIAEGYSVSREKKESFPLTVTSAQKNPTAFYLCASTPGQGVAGELFFGEGSRLTVL.